The 26 T cell receptor beta chains listed next were all sequenced from one sample in a study of post-analysis software for immune sequencing data (dated by TCRdb to between 2014 and 2016). Results the study describes overall, beyond this receptor: A handful of TRBV segments, including TRBV5-6, TRBV5-1 and TRBV20-1, were significantly more frequent in patients than controls.

Their recognized antigens are unknown. The protocol used for the library was PCR. These reads were obtained on an Illumina HiSeq 2500. To reduce PCR and sequencing biases, unique molecular identifiers were built into the TCR beta cDNA libraries. TCRdb reprocessing: public reads trimmed at Q25 with fastp, clones called with MiXCR, in-frame beta chains kept. When rows share a CDR3 protein, they turn into one entry using the most common DNA and genes. This sample comprises fewer than 850,000 distinct CDR3 sequences, under 60% of them detected only once. The biggest ten clones account for over 4.5% of the sample. Material for sequencing was blood. The receptors shown here come from a girl under 18 with multiple sclerosis.

This clonotype was recorded only once. This rearrangement joins TRBV7-2 to TRBJ1-5; no reliable D call. The CDR3 totals 13 residues. Trimming cost V 6 bases and J 7 bases, with 13 bases left between them. Germline V lookup: CDR1 SGHTA, CDR2 FQGNSA. CDR3 sequence (DNA): TGTGCCAGCAGTTCCCAGGCGGAACAGCCCCAGCATTTT. It codes for CASSSQAEQPQHF.

The rearrangement uses TRBV7-2 and TRBJ2-5; 13 bases line up with TRBD2. Germline CDR1 and CDR2: SGHTA and FQGNSA. The CDR3 sequence is 15 residues long. After removal of 5 bases from V and 11 bases from J, the junction contained 11 bases not matched to a gene. For the CDR3, the DNA is TGTGCCAGCAGCCCCAAGGGCGGACTAGCGGGAGAACAGTACTTC. It is translated as CASSPKGGLAGEQYF. The whole variable domain, filled in from reference TRBV7-2 and TRBJ2-5, reads GAGVSQSPSNKVTEKGKDVELRCDPISGHTALYWYRQSLGQGLEFLIYFQGNSAPDKSGLPSDRFSAERTGGSVSTLTIQRTQQEDSAVYLCASSPKGGLAGEQYFGPGTRLLVL.

The rearrangement uses TRBV15 and TRBJ1-1, with D possibly TRBD1 on 6 matching bases. The CDR3 spans 12 residues. Germline CDR1 reads LNHNV; CDR2 reads YYDKDF (reference sequence). Deletions cut 8 bases from V and 1 base from J, with 8 bases between. The CDR3 DNA follows: TGTGCCACCGGGGACACGAACACTGAAGCTTTCTTT. Its protein product is CATGDTNTEAFF. Supplemented by reference TRBV15 and TRBJ1-1, the full variable domain reads DAMVIQNPRYQVTQFGKPVTLSCSQTLNHNVMYWYQQKSSQAPKLLFHYYDKDFNNEADTPDNFQSRRPNTSFCFLDIRSPGLGDTAMYLCATGDTNTEAFFGQGTRLTVV.

A few counts support this clonotype. The chain is built from TRBV20-1 and TRBJ2-5; no reliable D call. CDR3 length: 14 amino acids. Trimming shortened V by 3 bases and J by 5 bases, and 16 bases separated the two germline ends. Germline CDR1 is DFQATT and CDR2 is SNEGSKA (reference sequence). CDR3 nucleotide sequence: TGCAGTGCTAGTGTCCATTCCGAGATGGAGACCCAGTACTTC. Its protein is CSASVHSEMETQYF.

The rearrangement links TRBV20-1 to TRBJ2-3, with D maybe TRBD1 (6 bases). The CDR3 loop spans 14 amino acids. Per the germline V gene, CDR1 is DFQATT and CDR2 is SNEGSKA (reference sequence). V was clipped by 2 bases and J by 6 bases, with 15 bases between them. CDR3 coding DNA: TGCAGTGCTAGAACCCCAGGGGTCACGGATACGCAGTATTTT. It specifies CSARTPGVTDTQYF.

J is TRBJ1-1 and V is TRBV5-1; 10 positions match TRBD1. V gave up 0 bases and J gave up 6 bases; unmatched junction bases: 8. CDR1 is SGHRS, CDR2 YFSETQ, per germline. The CDR3 sequence is 16 residues long. The CDR3 sequence: CASSLGGTGDWPEAFF. The CDR3 nucleotides are TGCGCCAGCAGCTTGGGGGGGACAGGGGATTGGCCTGAAGCTTTCTTT.

The rearrangement joins TRBV12-5 to TRBJ2-5, with a weak D call TRBD1 (6 bases). The germline V and J ends were trimmed by 1 base and 2 bases, with 11 bases remaining between them. The CDR3 is 15 residues long. The germline gives CDR1 LGHNT, CDR2 FRNRAP. CDR3 region: CASGLGIQGQETQYF. The CDR3 DNA sequence: TGTGCTAGTGGTTTGGGCATACAGGGACAAGAGACCCAGTACTTC.

J is TRBJ2-3 and V is TRBV7-2; TRBD1 matches at 10 bases. Germline assignment: CDR1 SGHTA and CDR2 FQGNSA. The V and J ends lost 6 bases and 2 bases, in that order; junction bases with no gene match: 8. The CDR3 is made up of 16 amino acids. CDR3 bases: TGTGCCAGCAGTCTCCCGGGACAGGGGCCCACAGATACGCAGTATTTT. Protein sequence: CASSLPGQGPTDTQYF.

This clonotype appeared a few times. The chain is built from TRBV29-1 and TRBJ2-7; 10 bases align to TRBD1. Looked up from germline, CDR1 is SQVTM and CDR2 is ANQGSEA. Trimming took 1 base from V and 3 from J; bases not matched to a gene: 3. The CDR3 is made up of 14 amino acids. The chain's CDR3 is CSVEARTGGYEQYF. The CDR3 coding sequence is TGCAGCGTTGAAGCGAGGACAGGGGGCTACGAGCAGTACTTC.

The chain employs TRBV13 and TRBJ2-7; no firm D call. The CDR3 is 14 residues long. Germline CDR1 PRHDT, CDR2 FYEKMQ (reference sequence). V lost 1 base to trimming and J lost 2 bases, with 9 bases between them. The CDR3 is CASSLVAGPYEQYF. The CDR3 bases are TGTGCCAGCAGCTTAGTTGCCGGCCCCTACGAGCAGTACTTC.

A few counts support this clonotype. The gene calls are TRBV4-3 and TRBJ2-2, with D unclear. The CDR3 length is 13 residues. Trimming stripped 4 bases from V and 4 bases from J, with 7 bases between. In germline, CDR1 is LGHNA, CDR2 YSLEER. The CDR3 here is CASSLRRTGELFF. The CDR3 DNA reads TGCGCCAGCAGCCTACGGCGCACCGGGGAGCTGTTTTTT.

This chain connects TRBV5-1 to TRBJ2-7, with D tentatively TRBD2 (5 bases). This CDR3 is built from 20 residues. The V end lost 2 bases, the J end lost 6 bases, and 33 bases lay between the germline ends. The germline gives CDR1 SGHRS, CDR2 YFSETQ. The CDR3 reads CASSLTSIIGTTWESGEQYF. DNA for the CDR3: TGCGCCAGCAGCTTAACTTCAATAATCGGTACGACATGGGAGAGTGGCGAGCAGTACTTC. The full variable domain, its missing parts supplied by reference TRBV5-1 and TRBJ2-7, is KAGVTQTPRYLIKTRGQQVTLSCSPISGHRSVSWYQQTPGQGLQFLFEYFSETQRNKGNFPGRFSGRQFSNSRSEMNVSTLELGDSALYLCASSLTSIIGTTWESGEQYFGPGTRLTVT.

This chain links TRBV13 with TRBJ2-7, with 10 positions matching TRBD2. Germline V CDR1 and CDR2: PRHDT, FYEKMQ (reference sequence). This CDR3 has 14 residues. The J segment lost 3 bases and the V segment lost 5 bases, leaving 4 bases of the junction unmatched. DNA for the CDR3: TGTGCCAGCAGCCCTTGGACTAGCGGCTACGAGCAGTACTTC. Translated: CASSPWTSGYEQYF.

This clonotype was seen only a few times. The genes are TRBV12-3 or TRBV12-4 and TRBJ2-1, with D unresolved. V was shortened by 4 bases and J by 11 bases, with 12 bases between the two germline ends. The CDR3 sequence is 12 residues long. The CDR3 coding sequence is TGTGCCAGCAGTTACTGGGCGGACCAGCAGTTCTTC. This codes for CASSYWADQQFF.

In this sample, this clonotype turned up a few times. The chain recombines TRBV9 with TRBJ1-4; D not certain. The CDR3 has 13 amino acids. Germline CDR1 and CDR2: SGDLS and YYNGEE. V was pared by 3 bases and J by 8 bases, with 11 bases between. The CDR3 nucleotides read TGTGCCAGCAGCGCAGGTTATTGGGAAAAACTGTTTTTT. It is translated as CASSAGYWEKLFF. The whole variable domain, filled in from reference TRBV9 and TRBJ1-4, reads DSGVTQTPKHLITATGQRVTLRCSPRSGDLSVYWYQQSLDQGLQFLIQYYNGEERAKGNILERFSAQQFPDLHSELNLSSLELGDSALYFCASSAGYWEKLFFGSGTQLSVL.

As regards this clonotype: The junction departs from the called germline gene at one end, perhaps through a read error. The rearrangement links TRBV4-3 to TRBJ2-7, with 7 bases identical to TRBD2. This CDR3 spans 14 amino acids. Germline V gene lookup returns CDR1 LGHNA and CDR2 YSLEER. The CDR3 region is CTSSQGLGAAEQYF. CDR3 sequence (DNA): TGCACCAGCAGCCAAGGACTAGGCGCTGCCGAGCAGTACTTC.

V gene TRBV20-1 combines with J gene TRBJ1-5; D uncertain. The CDR3 is made up of 14 amino acids. Trimming took off 3 bases at V and 1 base at J, with 10 bases between the two ends. The germline gives CDR1 DFQATT, CDR2 SNEGSKA (reference sequence). This CDR3 reads CSASYGGSNQPQHF. In DNA form, the CDR3 reads TGCAGTGCTAGTTACGGAGGAAGCAATCAGCCCCAGCATTTT.

This sequence joins TRBV15 and TRBJ2-4, with D maybe TRBD2 (5 bases). Trimming stripped 1 base from V and 0 bases from J, with 10 bases between. In germline, CDR1 is LNHNV, CDR2 YYDKDF (reference sequence). This CDR3 spans 16 amino acids. CDR3 loop: CATSRGGQLAKNIQYF. The CDR3 DNA reads as TGTGCCACCAGCAGAGGAGGGCAGCTAGCCAAAAACATTCAGTACTTC. The complete variable domain, with remaining parts taken from reference TRBV15 and TRBJ2-4, reads DAMVIQNPRYQVTQFGKPVTLSCSQTLNHNVMYWYQQKSSQAPKLLFHYYDKDFNNEADTPDNFQSRRPNTSFCFLDIRSPGLGDTAMYLCATSRGGQLAKNIQYFGAGTRLSVL.

The J gene is TRBJ2-2, the V gene TRBV4-2; TRBD1 matches at 7 bases. Germline V CDR1 and CDR2: LGHNA, YNFKEQ. After removal of 2 bases from V and 6 bases from J, the junction contained 6 bases not matched to a gene. The CDR3 loop spans 15 amino acids. The CDR3 is CASSQSSQGAGELFF. Here the CDR3 DNA reads TGTGCCAGCAGCCAAAGCAGCCAGGGGGCCGGGGAGCTGTTTTTT.

This clonotype turned up a few times. The chain links TRBV5-6 to TRBJ2-1; 11 bases match TRBD2. Germline-derived CDR1 and CDR2 are SGHDT and YYEEEE. V dropped 2 bases and J dropped 7; count of bases not matched to a gene: 11. The CDR3 runs to 17 residues. The CDR3 loop reads CASSFGSIAGGPNEQFF. The CDR3 nucleotides are TGTGCCAGCAGCTTTGGGTCGATAGCGGGAGGGCCTAATGAGCAGTTCTTC.

The V and J genes are TRBV28 and TRBJ2-4; D remains unclear. From germline, CDR1 is MDHEN and CDR2 SYDVKM. This CDR3 is built from 13 residues. The V end was cut by 5 bases, the J end by 2 bases, with 7 bases between. The CDR3: CASSPSPKNIQYF. The CDR3 DNA reads TGTGCCAGCAGTCCTAGTCCCAAAAACATTCAGTACTTC.

This clonotype was seen a few times. The rearrangement joins TRBV7-2 to TRBJ2-7, with 9 positions matching TRBD2. Germline CDR1 and CDR2: SGHTA and FQGNSA. The CDR3 is made up of 15 amino acids. Trimming took 5 bases from V and 1 from J; bases not matched to a gene: 6. CDR3 in amino acids: CASSHPGLASYEQYF. The CDR3 DNA reads as TGTGCCAGCAGCCATCCGGGACTAGCATCCTACGAGCAGTACTTC.

The chain joins TRBV9 to TRBJ2-4; unclear D gene. CDR1 and CDR2 (germline): SGDLS, YYNGEE. Trimming cost V 3 bases and J 6 bases, with 7 bases left between them. The CDR3 spans 12 residues. The CDR3 loop is CASSAPGNIQYF. The CDR3 coding sequence is TGTGCCAGCAGCGCCCCGGGAAACATTCAGTACTTC.

The J gene is TRBJ2-1, the V gene TRBV28; 10 nucleotides line up with TRBD2. Germline CDR1 and CDR2: MDHEN and SYDVKM. J was trimmed by 2 bases and V by 6 bases; bases with no gene match: 4. CDR3 length equals 15 residues. The CDR3 reads CASRSGLAAYNEQFF. DNA of the CDR3: TGTGCCAGCAGGAGCGGACTAGCGGCCTACAATGAGCAGTTCTTC.

V usage is TRBV20-1 and J usage is TRBJ1-2; the D is unclear. The ends were cut back, 0 bases at V and 1 base at J, with 6 bases in the middle. From germline, CDR1 is DFQATT and CDR2 SNEGSKA (reference sequence). This CDR3 is built from 13 residues. The CDR3 sequence: CSARDTHNYGYTF. For the CDR3, the DNA is TGCAGTGCTAGAGATACTCATAACTATGGCTACACCTTC.

The CDR3 loop is CASSQRTDSNQPQHF. CDR3 coding DNA: TGTGCCAGTAGTCAACGGACGGATAGCAATCAGCCCCAGCATTTT. The V and J genes are TRBV19 and TRBJ1-5, with no clear D. CDR1 is LNHDA and CDR2 is SQIVND in the germline V gene (reference sequence). The CDR3 runs to 15 residues. Trimming cost V 5 bases and J 0 bases, with 11 bases left between them.